A selection of T cell receptor beta chains follows, all from one sample in a study of shared clonotypes between healthy human individuals. Clones were read by immunoSEQ multiplex PCR, and TCRdb kept only the in-frame ones, dropping some. The sample contains approximately 980,000 clones, more than 75% of which appear only once. The material sequenced was memory CD4+ T cells sorted from blood. These receptor sequences come from a man younger than 35 in good health. CDR3s include the opening cysteine and the closing phenylalanine or tryptophan. A D gene is named only where the DNA matches it firmly. Part of the rows lack a size; the others show once, few, many or a class for expanded clones.

j_gene: TRBJ1-4
v_gene: TRBV6-6
abundance: -
d_gene: TRBD1
CDR3nt: TGTGCCAGCAAAGGACAGGGGGCGAGTGAAAAACTGTTTTTT
CDR3aa: CASKGQGASEKLFF

j_gene: TRBJ2-7
v_gene: TRBV11-2
abundance: -
d_gene: TRBD2
CDR3nt: TGTGCCAGCAGCTTAGAAAAGCGGGGATGGGTATCCGAGCAGTACTTC
CDR3aa: CASSLEKRGWVSEQYF

j_gene: TRBJ2-4
v_gene: TRBV6-5
abundance: -
d_gene: TRBD2
CDR3nt: TGTGCCAGCAATAAACTGGGGGGGGCCAAAAACATTCAGTACTTC
CDR3aa: CASNKLGGAKNIQYF

j_gene: TRBJ2-7
v_gene: TRBV9
abundance: -
d_gene: -
CDR3nt: TGTGCCAGCAGCGTAGCTACACTGACCTACGAGCAGTACTTC
CDR3aa: CASSVATLTYEQYF

j_gene: TRBJ2-7
v_gene: TRBV7-8
abundance: -
d_gene: -
CDR3nt: TGTGCCAGCAGGCAGGGTGGCACCTACGAGCAGTACTTC
CDR3aa: CASRQGGTYEQYF

j_gene: TRBJ1-2
v_gene: TRBV5-4
abundance: -
d_gene: -
CDR3nt: TGTGCCAGCAGCTTTGGGGGGTCAGGGTCGAGCGGCTACACCTTC
CDR3aa: CASSFGGSGSSGYTF

j_gene: TRBJ2-5
v_gene: TRBV20-1
abundance: -
d_gene: -
CDR3nt: TGCAGTCCGGGGGAAGAGACCCAGTACTTC
CDR3aa: CSPGEETQYF

j_gene: TRBJ1-2
v_gene: TRBV5-8
abundance: -
d_gene: TRBD1
CDR3nt: TGTGCCAGCAGCGCACAGGGGGAGATGGGCTACACCTTC
CDR3aa: CASSAQGEMGYTF

j_gene: TRBJ1-4
v_gene: TRBV6-1
abundance: -
d_gene: -
CDR3nt: TGTGCCAGCGGAGGGCAGGGGCAAAATGAAAAACTGTTTTTT
CDR3aa: CASGGQGQNEKLFF

j_gene: TRBJ2-1
v_gene: TRBV5-1
abundance: many
d_gene: TRBD2
CDR3nt: TGCGCCAGCAGCCCACCTAGCGGGGGCTTGATCAATGAGCAGTTCTTC
CDR3aa: CASSPPSGGLINEQFF

j_gene: TRBJ2-7
v_gene: TRBV6-1
abundance: -
d_gene: TRBD1
CDR3nt: TGTGCCAGCAGCGCGGGACAGGGGGGGACCTACGAGCAGTACTTC
CDR3aa: CASSAGQGGTYEQYF

j_gene: TRBJ2-2
v_gene: TRBV6-4
abundance: -
d_gene: TRBD1
CDR3nt: TGTGCCAGCAGTCCGACAGGGGCCACCGGGGAGCTGTTTTTT
CDR3aa: CASSPTGATGELFF

j_gene: TRBJ2-1
v_gene: TRBV10-3
abundance: -
d_gene: TRBD2
CDR3nt: TGTGCCATCAGTGTAGGGACTAGCGGCTACAATGAGCAGTTCTTC
CDR3aa: CAISVGTSGYNEQFF

j_gene: TRBJ1-2
v_gene: TRBV7-9
abundance: once
d_gene: -
CDR3nt: TGTGCCAGCAGCTTAGAGGCAGGCAGCGGCTACACCTTC
CDR3aa: CASSLEAGSGYTF

j_gene: TRBJ2-1
v_gene: TRBV5-4
abundance: -
d_gene: TRBD2
CDR3nt: TGTGCCAGCAGCCACCCTAGCGGGGGAATCAATGAGCAGTTCTTC
CDR3aa: CASSHPSGGINEQFF

j_gene: TRBJ2-3
v_gene: TRBV5-1
abundance: -
d_gene: -
CDR3nt: TGCGCCAGCAGCTTGGATCGGGAGAGCCAGTATTTT
CDR3aa: CASSLDRESQYF

j_gene: TRBJ1-2
v_gene: TRBV5-5
abundance: -
d_gene: TRBD1
CDR3nt: TGTGCCAGCAGCTTGATAACAGGGGCTGGCTACACCTTC
CDR3aa: CASSLITGAGYTF

j_gene: TRBJ1-3
v_gene: TRBV5-6
abundance: -
d_gene: -
CDR3nt: TGTGCCAGCAGCTTGGATCCTACAAGCTCTGGAAACACCATATATTTT
CDR3aa: CASSLDPTSSGNTIYF

j_gene: TRBJ1-1
v_gene: TRBV30
abundance: -
d_gene: -
CDR3nt: TGTGCCTGGAGCTGGGGCAGAGTGAACACTGAAGCTTTCTTT
CDR3aa: CAWSWGRVNTEAFF

j_gene: TRBJ2-7
v_gene: TRBV29-1
abundance: -
d_gene: -
CDR3nt: TGCAGCGTTGGGGGGGCCTACGAGCAGTACTTC
CDR3aa: CSVGGAYEQYF

j_gene: TRBJ1-1
v_gene: TRBV11-3
abundance: few
d_gene: -
CDR3nt: TGTGCCAGCAGCTTAGATGGGATCACTGAAGCTTTCTTT
CDR3aa: CASSLDGITEAFF

j_gene: TRBJ2-7
v_gene: TRBV14
abundance: -
d_gene: TRBD2
CDR3nt: TGTGCCACCGGCCTAGCGGGGAGTCGGGAGCAGTACTTC
CDR3aa: CATGLAGSREQYF

j_gene: TRBJ2-6
v_gene: TRBV2
abundance: once
d_gene: TRBD2
CDR3nt: TGTGCCAGCAGTGGATCGGGGGGAGCAGGGGCCAACGTCCTGACTTTC
CDR3aa: CASSGSGGAGANVLTF

j_gene: TRBJ2-1
v_gene: TRBV14
abundance: many
d_gene: -
CDR3nt: TGTGCCAGCAGCCAGCTACTGGGCAATGAGCAGTTCTTC
CDR3aa: CASSQLLGNEQFF

j_gene: TRBJ1-1
v_gene: TRBV6-1
abundance: -
d_gene: -
CDR3nt: TGTGCCAGCAGTGAGGACAGCTGGAACACTGAAGCTTTCTTT
CDR3aa: CASSEDSWNTEAFF

j_gene: TRBJ2-1
v_gene: TRBV5-4
abundance: -
d_gene: TRBD2
CDR3nt: TGTGCCGGGGGAGGGCTAGCGGGGACATATGAGCAGTTCTTC
CDR3aa: CAGGGLAGTYEQFF

j_gene: TRBJ2-7
v_gene: TRBV19
abundance: -
d_gene: -
CDR3nt: TGTGCCAGTAGTATAGCTCGGTCCTACGAGCAGTACTTC
CDR3aa: CASSIARSYEQYF

j_gene: TRBJ2-7
v_gene: TRBV7-9
abundance: -
d_gene: TRBD1
CDR3nt: TGTGCCAGCAGCGCAACGACAGGGACGTACGAGCAGTACTTC
CDR3aa: CASSATTGTYEQYF

j_gene: TRBJ2-2
v_gene: TRBV5-1
abundance: many
d_gene: TRBD1
CDR3nt: TGCGCCAGCAGCTTGGCGAACAGGGGAACCGGGGAGCTGTTTTTT
CDR3aa: CASSLANRGTGELFF

j_gene: TRBJ1-1
v_gene: TRBV6-1
abundance: -
d_gene: -
CDR3nt: TGTGCCAGCAGTGAAGATGGGGGGAGGAACACTGAAGCTTTCTTT
CDR3aa: CASSEDGGRNTEAFF

j_gene: TRBJ1-5
v_gene: TRBV29-1
abundance: -
d_gene: TRBD1
CDR3nt: TGCAGCGTAGGAACAGGGGGAGGCAATCAGCCCCAGCATTTT
CDR3aa: CSVGTGGGNQPQHF

j_gene: TRBJ1-2
v_gene: TRBV5-1
abundance: -
d_gene: -
CDR3nt: TGCGCCAGCAGCTTGGCAGCAGAGAACTATGGCTACACCTTC
CDR3aa: CASSLAAENYGYTF

j_gene: TRBJ1-2
v_gene: TRBV7-8
abundance: -
d_gene: -
CDR3nt: TGTGCCAGCAGCCCCCAGGTCCACTATGGCTACACCTTC
CDR3aa: CASSPQVHYGYTF

j_gene: TRBJ1-1
v_gene: TRBV6-1
abundance: -
d_gene: -
CDR3nt: TGTGCCAGCAGTGAAGGGAAGGGCTACTCCATGAACACTGAAGCTTTCTTT
CDR3aa: CASSEGKGYSMNTEAFF

j_gene: TRBJ2-5
v_gene: TRBV5-1
abundance: -
d_gene: TRBD2
CDR3nt: TGCGCCAGCAGCTTGCGGGCTAGCGGGGCTCAAGAGACCCAGTACTTC
CDR3aa: CASSLRASGAQETQYF

j_gene: TRBJ2-5
v_gene: TRBV18
abundance: -
d_gene: -
CDR3nt: TGTGCCAGCTCAACAATTCAAGAGACCCAGTACTTC
CDR3aa: CASSTIQETQYF

j_gene: TRBJ2-1
v_gene: TRBV7-2
abundance: -
d_gene: TRBD2
CDR3nt: TGTGCCAGCAGCCTGCAGAGTAGCGGGGGTAGGAATGAGCAGTTCTTC
CDR3aa: CASSLQSSGGRNEQFF

j_gene: TRBJ2-5
v_gene: TRBV7-2
abundance: -
d_gene: -
CDR3nt: TGTGCCAGCAGCTTAGCTCGGGGCCAAGAGACCCAGTACTTC
CDR3aa: CASSLARGQETQYF

j_gene: TRBJ2-1
v_gene: TRBV10-3
abundance: many
d_gene: -
CDR3nt: TGTGCCCCTCTAGGGCGGGCAGGCTACAATGAGCAGTTCTTC
CDR3aa: CAPLGRAGYNEQFF

j_gene: TRBJ2-5
v_gene: TRBV27
abundance: -
d_gene: TRBD2
CDR3nt: TGTGCCAGCAGTCCAAGGGCTAGCGGGGGACAAGAGACCCAGTACTTC
CDR3aa: CASSPRASGGQETQYF

j_gene: TRBJ1-2
v_gene: TRBV9
abundance: once
d_gene: TRBD1
CDR3nt: TGTGCCAGCAGCGGGGACAGCAGTGGCTACACCTTC
CDR3aa: CASSGDSSGYTF

j_gene: TRBJ2-7
v_gene: TRBV28
abundance: -
d_gene: TRBD2
CDR3nt: TGTGCCAGCAGTTCAGGACTAGCGGGGGACCGCTACGAGCAGTACTTC
CDR3aa: CASSSGLAGDRYEQYF

j_gene: TRBJ1-1
v_gene: TRBV10-3
abundance: -
d_gene: TRBD1
CDR3nt: TGTGCCATCAGTGAGGGGACAGCGATGAACACTGAAGCTTTCTTT
CDR3aa: CAISEGTAMNTEAFF

j_gene: TRBJ1-5
v_gene: TRBV19
abundance: -
d_gene: -
CDR3nt: TGTGCCAGTAGCACATCCTCGAGGGGCAACAATCAGCCCCAGCATTTT
CDR3aa: CASSTSSRGNNQPQHF

j_gene: TRBJ1-2
v_gene: TRBV7-2
abundance: -
d_gene: -
CDR3nt: TGTGCCAGCAGCTTAGCCGCCGGGCGGGGATATGGCTACACCTTC
CDR3aa: CASSLAAGRGYGYTF

j_gene: TRBJ2-5
v_gene: TRBV5-1
abundance: few
d_gene: -
CDR3nt: TGCGCCAGCAGTCCCGTGGGGGTTCAAGAGACCCAGTACTTC
CDR3aa: CASSPVGVQETQYF

j_gene: TRBJ1-6
v_gene: TRBV7-9
abundance: few
d_gene: -
CDR3nt: TGTGCCAGCAGCTTAGAAGGGATTTCACCCCTCCACTTT
CDR3aa: CASSLEGISPLHF